The sequence of this T cell receptor (beta chain) was determined in a study of blood T cell repertoires in COVID-19. Study-level information: Samples came from the United States, Italy and Spain, spanning acute and convalescent COVID-19. Nucleic acid was either cDNA or gDNA, and it came from T cells, B-cell-depleted T cells, or PBMCs.

As for this clone: The same CDR3 arises from other DNA sequences in this sample as well.

The V gene's germline CDR1 is SEHNR and CDR2 FQNEAQ (reference sequence). The CDR3 is 11 residues long. V shed 1 base and J shed 7 bases, with 5 bases lying between them. In the original analysis: Amplification of reference gene primers was used by the study to estimate nucleated cell counts. TCRdb keeps only in-frame clones here, not all; method: immunoSEQ multiplex PCR. The V and J calls and clone size come from that table; D and trimming were worked out from the DNA. Among approximately 180,000 clones listed, 80% to 90% were seen once. The chain joins TRBV7-9 to TRBJ2-7; D call uncertain. This receptor was taken from a human donor with active or convalescent COVID-19. The donor label of this sample is uncertain. Sequencing was performed on peripheral blood. As DNA, the CDR3 is TGTGCCAGCAGCTTAGGCAGGGAGCAGTACTTC. It specifies CASSLGREQYF.